A single sample is the source of the 7 T cell receptor beta chains below, sequenced in a study of cytomegalovirus exposure and HLA in healthy donors (dated by TCRdb to about 2017). The protocol used for the library was the immunoSEQ multiplex PCR assay. For the multiplex PCR, a mixture combining 60 forward primers for TCR Vbeta segments and 13 reverse primers for TCR Jbeta segments was used. In TCRdb, the immuneACCESS table is reduced to in-frame sequences with V and J assigned. These tables do not hold every clone; where another copy was compared, an unresolved V gene accounts for under half, and the others remain unexplained. The table for this sample lists around 130,000 clones; 60% to 85% of them were counted only once. The top ten hold about 1.7% of the sample. The sequencing input was PBMCs. The source of these receptors is a woman in her thirties or forties in good health and CMV-seronegative.

This chain joins TRBV11-2 and TRBJ1-4, with 12 nucleotides matching TRBD1. This CDR3 has 17 residues. Germline-derived CDR1 and CDR2 are SGHAT and FQNNGV. With 1 base clipped from V and 7 bases from J, the junction kept 7 bases outside the gene matches. The CDR3 protein is CASSLAGTGGSGEKLFF. Here the CDR3 DNA reads TGTGCCAGCAGCTTAGCCGGGACAGGGGGCTCGGGTGAAAAACTGTTTTTT.

The chain combines TRBV18 with TRBJ2-5, with no clear D. V shed 0 bases and J shed 5 bases, with 10 bases lying between them. This CDR3 has 14 residues. Germline CDR1 KGHSH, CDR2 LQKENI. The CDR3 sequence is CASSPPSDYETQYF. In DNA, the CDR3 is TGTGCCAGCTCACCACCGAGCGATTACGAGACCCAGTACTTC. Complete variable domain (other parts from reference TRBV18 and TRBJ2-5): NAGVMQNPRHLVRRRGQEARLRCSPMKGHSHVYWYRQLPEEGLKFMVYLQKENIIDESGMPKERFSAEFPKEGPSILRIQQVVRGDSAAYFCASSPPSDYETQYFGPGTRLLVL.

The chain links TRBV2 to TRBJ2-7; tentative D call: TRBD2 (7 bases). V was clipped by 2 bases and J by 6 bases, with 14 bases between them. Germline CDR1 and CDR2: SNHLY and FYNNEI. This CDR3 is 14 amino acids long. The CDR3 bases are TGTGCCAGCAGTGAAATTCGGGGGGCGTCCGAGCAGTACTTC. Translating gives CASSEIRGASEQYF.

V and J are TRBV19 and TRBJ2-7; D unresolved. Germline assignment: CDR1 LNHDA and CDR2 SQIVND (reference sequence). Trimming took 1 base from V and 4 from J, leaving 14 bases between them. This CDR3 comprises 15 residues. Here the CDR3 DNA reads TGTGCCAGTAGTATAGGAGGAGAGAAAAGATACGAGCAGTACTTC. Encoded protein: CASSIGGEKRYEQYF.

The chain joins TRBV30 to TRBJ1-3; D is unresolved. Per the germline V gene, CDR1 is GTSNPN and CDR2 is SVGIG (reference sequence). The CDR3 loop spans 16 amino acids. The V gene lost 6 bases and the J gene lost 1 base, with 19 bases spanning the gap. Here the CDR3 DNA reads TGTGCCTGTCGATTTACCGGGGTTGGATCTGGAAACACCATATATTTT. Protein sequence: CACRFTGVGSGNTIYF.

The chain is built from TRBV28 and TRBJ1-3, with no clear D. Germline CDR1 reads MDHEN; CDR2 reads SYDVKM. The CDR3 totals 11 residues. With 4 bases removed from V and 9 bases from J, the gap between germline ends came to 7 bases. Here the CDR3 DNA reads TGTGCCAGCAGTTCCCGGGGCACCATATATTTT. It codes for CASSSRGTIYF.

The DNA of the CDR3 is TGTGCCAGCAGCCCGATAGGAGGTTCGGGGTACGAGCAGTACTTC. It is translated as CASSPIGGSGYEQYF. The chain joins TRBV7-3 to TRBJ2-5; possible D gene TRBD2, 5 bases. The DNA end lines up better with TRBJ2-7; the J call may be wrong. This CDR3 contains 15 residues. The germline V gene encodes CDR1 SGHTA and CDR2 FQGTGA.